These T cell receptor beta chains were read from a single sample in a study of T cell responses to AZD1222 COVID-19 vaccine. Assay used: immunoSEQ multiplex PCR; TCRdb lists only in-frame clones, some missing. The repertoire includes 130,000 to 150,000 clones, about 93% of them detected once, and around 1.9% sits in the top ten. The sample in question was peripheral blood, obtained on day 0 of AZD1222 vaccination. These receptors were collected from an adult in good health. CDR3s leave out the opening cysteine and the closing phenylalanine or tryptophan.

>TRBJ2-7|10|TRBV6-1
ASSETSYEQY
>TRBJ1-1|11|TRBV12-3/TRBV12-4
ASSFSGNTEAF
>TRBJ1-5|15|TRBV4-1
ASSQGTQAVMSQPQH
>TRBJ1-1|13|TRBV6-5
ASTASLGVDTEAF
>TRBJ2-6|17|TRBV18
ASSYTTGGGFSGANVLT
>TRBJ2-1|12|TRBV10-1
ASSDWGGNNEQF
>TRBJ1-1|14|TRBV12-5
ASGLAAGRINPEAF
>TRBJ2-1|16|TRBV11-3
ASSAGQGRYSTDDEQF
>TRBJ1-6|11|TRBV7-6
ASSLGGRSPLH
>TRBJ2-5|12|TRBV3-1/TRBV3-2
ASSQDGQGSTQY
>TRBJ1-4|13|TRBV6-6
ASSYSRGGGEKLF
>TRBJ1-1|13|TRBV9
ASSVAGGLGTEAF
>TRBJ1-1|12|TRBV15
ATSRDLRQHEAF
>TRBJ1-1|13|TRBV15
ATSRLEGRGSEAF
>TRBJ1-4|12|TRBV6-5
ASSHEPLREKLF
>TRBJ1-5|13|TRBV5-6
ASSLNGPSNQPQH
>TRBJ2-1|13|TRBV13
ASSLTSGSYNEQF
>TRBJ1-5|12|TRBV6-1
ASSPDGGNQPQH